The entry that follows covers one T cell receptor (beta chain) sequence. What it binds is unknown. This sample stems from a study of CD8 T cells in ankylosing spondylitis. Points from the study as a whole: A TCR beta motif made of eight highly homologous variants seemed typical of ankylosing spondylitis blood.

Quantitative 5'-RACE with molecular barcodes produced the TCR beta libraries. TCRdb analysed the 5' RACE reads with MiXCR anew, one entry per CDR3 protein. The table records some 330,000 distinct CDR3 sequences, roughly 8% of them present only once. The CDR3 has 15 amino acids. Germline-derived CDR1 and CDR2 are MNHEY and SVGEGT. V was trimmed by 7 bases and J by 3 bases, leaving 16 bases between them. Sequencing was carried out using blood, either unsorted or a sorted T cell fraction (not recorded which). The receptor comes from a male donor with ankylosing spondylitis. The rearrangement joins TRBV6-2 or TRBV6-3 to TRBJ1-5; tentative D call: TRBD1 (6 bases). The CDR3 sequence is CASTLKQGNNQPQHF. In DNA form, the CDR3 reads TGTGCCAGCACCCTGAAACAGGGAAACAATCAGCCCCAGCATTTT.